The rows below give T cell receptor beta chains drawn from one sample of a study of Ad26.COV2.S vaccination and SARS-CoV-2 variants. Sequencing was performed with immunoSEQ multiplex PCR; in TCRdb, only in-frame clones are kept and a portion is missing. The sample shows 350,000 to 450,000 clones, around 91% of them seen only once. Here the sequenced sample was peripheral blood, taken in a trial of Ad26.COV2.S vaccine versus placebo. These receptor sequences come from a person aged 18-60 years who received the Ad26.COV2.S COVID-19 vaccine or a placebo. The CDR3 runs from the conserved cysteine through the conserved F or W. A D gene is named only where the DNA matches it firmly. A row's size may be missing; if present it is once, few, many or a size class.

TRBJ1-1 NA NA TRBV6-5 TGTGCCAGCCTTATTCGGGAGAACACTGAAGCTTTCTTT CASLIRENTEAFF
TRBJ2-3 NA NA TRBV3-1/TRBV3-2 TGTGCCAGCAGCCAAGAATGGGGGCCCGATACGCAGTATTTT CASSQEWGPDTQYF
TRBJ1-1 NA NA TRBV10-3 TGTGCCATCAGCGCACAGGAGATGAACACTGAAGCTTTCTTT CAISAQEMNTEAFF
TRBJ2-5 NA NA TRBV11-3 TGTGCCAGCAGCTTAGATCTGGGAGAGACCCAGTACTTC CASSLDLGETQYF
TRBJ1-1 NA NA TRBV18 TGTGCCAGCTCACCAGCGATGAACACTGAAGCTTTCTTT CASSPAMNTEAFF
TRBJ2-1 NA NA TRBV29-1 TGCAGCGTTGGGCGGGACGGGGGTAATGAGCAGTTCTTC CSVGRDGGNEQFF
TRBJ2-2 NA NA TRBV27 TGTGCCAGCAGTTTGGGGTTAGCGAACACCGGGGAGCTGTTTTTT CASSLGLANTGELFF
TRBJ1-6 NA TRBD1 TRBV13 TGTGCCAGCAGCCCCGGACAGGGAAAGGGCTATGAGGGTTCACCCCTCCACTTT CASSPGQGKGYEGSPLHF
TRBJ2-7 NA NA TRBV12-5 TGTGCTAGTGGTTTGGTAGTCTCTGGACTTCACTACGAGCAGTACTTC CASGLVVSGLHYEQYF
TRBJ1-2 NA NA TRBV12-3/TRBV12-4 TGTGCCAGCTCCAGTTCCGCGGGAGGCTACACCTTC CASSSSAGGYTF
TRBJ2-1 NA TRBD1 TRBV28 TGTGCCACCGGGACAGACGCCTACAATGAGCAGTTCTTC CATGTDAYNEQFF
TRBJ2-2 NA NA TRBV11-3 TGTGCCAGCAGCTTTCAGCGGGAGCTGTTTTTT CASSFQRELFF
TRBJ2-2 NA TRBD1 TRBV2 TGTGCCAGCAGTCGGACAGGGGGTACCGGGGAGCTGTTTTTT CASSRTGGTGELFF
TRBJ2-5 NA NA TRBV19 TGTGCCAGTAGTATAGGGAACTCCCCGGCGGAGACCCAGTACTTC CASSIGNSPAETQYF
TRBJ2-7 NA TRBD1 TRBV11-3 TGTGCCAGCAGCCGTCAGGGGGCTAGGGAGAACGAGCAGTACTTC CASSRQGARENEQYF
TRBJ2-1 NA TRBD1 TRBV5-1 TGCGCCAGCAGCTACCGGGACAGGGAAGGGGATGAGCAGTTCTTC CASSYRDREGDEQFF
TRBJ2-2 NA NA TRBV28 TGTGCCAGCAGTATACAGGGAAGCACCGGGGAGCTGTTTTTT CASSIQGSTGELFF
TRBJ2-3 NA NA TRBV5-1 TGCGCCAGCAGCTCCACAGATACGCAGTATTTT CASSSTDTQYF
TRBJ1-2 NA NA TRBV6-5 TGTGCCAGCAGTCCGGGACTGTACTATGGCTACACCTTC CASSPGLYYGYTF
TRBJ2-5 NA TRBD2 TRBV7-9 TGTGCCAGCAGCTTAGCCGGAGCGGGAGGGCGGTACCAAGAGACCCAGTACTTC CASSLAGAGGRYQETQYF
TRBJ2-5 once NA TRBV4-1 TGCGCCAGCAGCCCTGACACTAGTCAAGAGACCCAGTACTTC CASSPDTSQETQYF
TRBJ2-7 NA TRBD2 TRBV2 TGTGCCAGCAGGGAAGTAGCGGGACGCAAATCCTACGAGCAGTACTTC CASREVAGRKSYEQYF
TRBJ2-1 NA NA TRBV16 TGTGCCAGCAGCCTCCGAAACAATGAGCAGTTCTTC CASSLRNNEQFF
TRBJ1-1 few NA TRBV6-2/TRBV6-3 TGTGCCAGCAGTTACTCGCTTCGGAAGGCTTTCTTT CASSYSLRKAFF
TRBJ2-1 NA NA TRBV19 TGTGCCAGTAGTATTGCCCTGAGCTCCTACAATGAGCAGTTCTTC CASSIALSSYNEQFF
TRBJ1-2 NA NA TRBV2 TGTGCCAGCAGTTTTGGTGGCTACACCTTC CASSFGGYTF
TRBJ1-2 NA NA TRBV5-4 TGTGCCAGCAGCTTCCAAGTGGGGTCGCAAGGCTACACCTTC CASSFQVGSQGYTF
TRBJ2-4 once NA TRBV15 TGTGCCACCAGCTCAGTTAGAGGTCGACTCCTTGTTGAAGTGGCCAAAAACATTCAGTACTTC CATSSVRGRLLVEVAKNIQYF
TRBJ2-3 NA NA TRBV6-5 TGTGCCAGCAGTTTCGAACGAGCGGATACGCAGTATTTT CASSFERADTQYF
TRBJ2-7 NA TRBD2 TRBV27 TGTGCCAGCAGTAGGACAGCACTAGCGGGATCCTACGAGCAGTACTTC CASSRTALAGSYEQYF
TRBJ1-2 NA NA TRBV4-1 TGCGCCAGCAGCCAAGGACAGCCTCAGGTATATGGCTACACCTTC CASSQGQPQVYGYTF
TRBJ1-1 NA TRBD1 TRBV27 TGTGCCAGCAGTCCCGCTTGGACAGGGAACACTGAAGCTTTCTTT CASSPAWTGNTEAFF
TRBJ1-5 once NA TRBV28 TGTGCCAGCAGTTTACTTGACGGCTATCAGCCCCAGCATTTT CASSLLDGYQPQHF
TRBJ2-1 NA TRBD2 TRBV29-1 TGCAGCGTTGATCCAGCTAGCGGGAGTGGTTACAATGAGCAGTTCTTC CSVDPASGSGYNEQFF
TRBJ1-1 NA NA TRBV7-6 TGTGCCAGCAGCTTAGTTGGTACCTTCATGAACACTGAAGCTTTCTTT CASSLVGTFMNTEAFF
TRBJ2-5 NA NA TRBV5-6 TGTGCCAGCAGCTTGGGGCCCTCTGAGACCCAGTACTTC CASSLGPSETQYF
TRBJ1-1 few NA TRBV5-1 TGCGCCAGCAGCTCCGGGACATACTACACTGAAGCTTTCTTT CASSSGTYYTEAFF
TRBJ2-1 NA TRBD2 TRBV19 TGTGCCAGTAGTATTGGGGCGGGACTAGCGATCAATGAGCAGTTCTTC CASSIGAGLAINEQFF
TRBJ2-1 once NA TRBV11-2 TGTGCCAGCAGCCCCCGGGACGGTAACAATGAGCAGTTCTTC CASSPRDGNNEQFF
TRBJ2-3 once TRBD2 TRBV11-3 TGTGCCAGCAGCTTAGGGTGGACTAGCGGGAGGGCCGCAGGAGATACGCAGTATTTT CASSLGWTSGRAAGDTQYF
TRBJ2-1 once TRBD2 TRBV5-8 TGTGCCAGCAGGGACGGGACTAGCGGATACAATGAGCAGTTCTTC CASRDGTSGYNEQFF
TRBJ2-7 NA NA TRBV6-1 TGTGCCAGCAGTGAAGTCGTGGTAAACGAGCAGTACTTC CASSEVVVNEQYF
TRBJ2-2 NA NA TRBV12-3/TRBV12-4 TGTGCCAGCAGTCCTACTAGCACCGGGGAGCTGTTTTTT CASSPTSTGELFF
TRBJ2-1 NA TRBD2 TRBV18 TGTGCCAGCTCACCGACTAGCGGGAGTTACAATGAGCAGTTCTTC CASSPTSGSYNEQFF
TRBJ2-7 once TRBD2 TRBV7-9 TGTGCCAGCAGCTTAGGGAGCGGGAGCTCCTACGAGCAGTACTTC CASSLGSGSSYEQYF
TRBJ2-7 NA TRBD2 TRBV5-1 TGCGCCAGCAGCCCCTGGGCTAGCGGGAGTTCCTACGAGCAGTACTTC CASSPWASGSSYEQYF
TRBJ2-3 NA NA TRBV11-3 TGTGCCAGCAGCTTAGATTTAAGAGGAATCAGCACAGATACGCAGTATTTT CASSLDLRGISTDTQYF
TRBJ2-1 once TRBD2 TRBV7-6 TGTGCCAGCAGCTCGATAAGGACTAGCGGGAGGGAGGGGCAGTTCTTC CASSSIRTSGREGQFF
TRBJ2-5 once TRBD2 TRBV30 TGTGCCTGGAGTGAGGGACTAGCTGGGACCCAGTACTTC CAWSEGLAGTQYF
TRBJ2-7 NA NA TRBV9 TGTGCCAGCAGCGACGACGGGTACGAGCAGTACTTC CASSDDGYEQYF
TRBJ2-2 NA TRBD1 TRBV10-3 TGTGCCATCAGTGAGGGGACAGGGGGTGACAACACCGGGGAGCTGTTTTTT CAISEGTGGDNTGELFF
TRBJ2-2 NA TRBD1 TRBV11-2 TGTGCCAGCAGCTACGACAGGGCGGTCGGGGAGCTGTTTTTT CASSYDRAVGELFF
TRBJ2-3 NA NA TRBV5-1 TGCGCCAGCAGCTTTAGGGTAGCGGGCACAGATACGCAGTATTTT CASSFRVAGTDTQYF
TRBJ2-1 NA NA TRBV15 TGTGCCACCAGCAGAGATTTGGGTTCGGATGAGCAGTTCTTC CATSRDLGSDEQFF